This is a list of T cell receptor beta chains from one sample in a study of CD8 T cells in ankylosing spondylitis. Via MiXCR, TCRdb re-called the 5' RACE reads, giving one row per CDR3 protein. This sample has around 540,000 distinct CDR3 sequences, with 10% to 15% found just once. The specimen was blood, either unsorted or a sorted T cell fraction (not recorded which). Receptor source: a male donor with ankylosing spondylitis. Each CDR3 is given without its conserved first and last residue. The D gene is left open where the match is weak.

TRBV5-1	.	ASSLMGGGSLYTQY
TRBV7-9	.	ASSLRFDEQY
TRBV20-1	.	SARGLGRLTDTQY
TRBV7-2	.	ASSPRQEAPADTQY
TRBV6-2/TRBV6-3	TRBD1	ASRGQGGSEKLF
TRBV20-1	.	SAILRGSYNEQF
TRBV6-1	.	ASSEARGAWDQPQH
TRBV7-8	.	ASSLAGRPYGYT
TRBV15	TRBD1	ATSQDRGNGNEQF
TRBV11-2	.	ASSPRTAYTGELF
TRBV10-1	TRBD2	ASTQGLAGVYEQF
TRBV18	.	ASSPQGNRNQPQH
TRBV2	.	ASSGTVNYSNQPQH
TRBV5-1	.	ASSLALGNRRNTGELF
TRBV2	.	ASNEGTASGNTIY
TRBV5-5	.	ASSLRPSSYNEQF
TRBV20-1	.	SAVGMNNEQF
TRBV5-5	TRBD2	ASSQILAGTNEQF
TRBV12-3/TRBV12-4	TRBD2	ASSPRGTSGRVSYNEQF
TRBV5-1	.	ASSLARADTEAF
TRBV7-9	TRBD1	ASSSGGTGGTEAF
TRBV12-3/TRBV12-4	.	ASSSNNPWGFSSADNQPQH
TRBV5-1	.	ASRKTGQETQY
TRBV12-3/TRBV12-4	.	ASSPRGDTQGYGYT
TRBV4-2	TRBD1	ASSRRDSTYEQY
TRBV27	.	ASSPHPAQHEAF
TRBV3-1	.	ASSQDQSGNTGELF
TRBV6-1	.	ASSRNSGAYEQY
TRBV11-2	TRBD2	ASSLVMVAGIGNEQF
TRBV20-1	.	SASLYEQY
TRBV6-1	TRBD2	ASSEEKTSGALSYNEQF
TRBV7-9	.	ASSAGVQPNQPQH
TRBV20-1	TRBD2	SARGGGRYVYEQY
TRBV7-2	TRBD1	ASSRPGTGEGYT
TRBV20-1	TRBD1	SARGQGNTGELF
TRBV20-1	TRBD1	SATPSRDSRWEQY
TRBV20-1	TRBD2	SARDTGGNSDTQY
TRBV11-2	.	ASSFGTAIGEETQY
TRBV4-1	TRBD1	ASSQVLWTGYGYT
TRBV27	.	ASRSGHYTEAF
TRBV5-1	TRBD1	ASSQDRDSPLH
TRBV29-1	.	SVQYGGTDTQY
TRBV10-2	TRBD2	ASSDLAGSTDTQY
TRBV20-1	.	SARDHFRGTEAYEQY
TRBV12-3/TRBV12-4	TRBD1	ASSSGTGETEAF
TRBV3-1	.	ASSLVQYGAYNEQF
TRBV4-1	TRBD2	ASSQDPAGGIRKAGELF
TRBV27	.	ASSLSSGRSYNEQF
TRBV28	.	ASRVDSFYEAF
TRBV12-3/TRBV12-4	TRBD2	ASSGYGTSGRAVLQQY
TRBV13	TRBD1	ASSARQGLETQY
TRBV6-5	.	ASSYRIGVEQF
TRBV29-1	TRBD1	SVTGTGGTDTQY